These T cell receptor beta chains were read from a single sample in a study of T-cell reconstitution after alpha-beta-depleted transplantation in children. TCRdb called the PCR reads again in MiXCR, with one record for every CDR3 protein. The sample has some 150,000 distinct CDR3 sequences; 8.8% are singletons. This material consisted of PBMCs, mostly from graft donor cells, taken 180 days after TCRalphabeta/CD19-depleted stem cell transplant. Receptors originate from a female patient between 2 and 15 years old who had a stem cell transplant for congenital amegakaryocytic thrombocytopenia, so the T cells may come from the graft donor. The CDR3 runs from the conserved cysteine through the conserved F or W. The order of the fields is clone size, J gene, D gene, V gene, CDR3 DNA, CDR3 protein. A D gene is named only where the DNA matches it firmly. Rows give clone size only sometimes, using once, few, many, or a class for an expanded clone.

>many|TRBJ2-7|TRBD2|TRBV9
TGTGCCAGCAGCGTAGGAGGTAGCGGGAGTCCCTACGAGCAGTACTTC
CASSVGGSGSPYEQYF
>-|TRBJ1-1|-|TRBV20-1
TGCAGTGCTAGTCGGGAGACAAACACTGAAGCTTTCTTT
CSASRETNTEAFF
>many|TRBJ2-3|-|TRBV5-1
TGCGCCAGCAGCACAAGACAGAGAGATACGCAGTATTTT
CASSTRQRDTQYF
>few|TRBJ2-3|TRBD1|TRBV29-1
TGCAGCGTTTCCACAGGGGGCACAGATACGCAGTATTTT
CSVSTGGTDTQYF
>many|TRBJ2-5|TRBD1|TRBV28
TGTGCCAGCTCCTACCCCAGGGGGCAAGAGACCCAGTACTTC
CASSYPRGQETQYF
>-|TRBJ1-2|-|TRBV20-1
TGCAGTGCTATAGAGGGTCTAAACTATGGCTACACCTTC
CSAIEGLNYGYTF
>many|TRBJ2-3|-|TRBV7-2
TGTGCCAGCACCTTATCAAAGGGCGATACGCAGTATTTT
CASTLSKGDTQYF
>-|TRBJ1-2|TRBD1|TRBV10-3
TGTGCCATCAGTGGACAGGGTGCCAAATCTAACTATGGCTACACCTTC
CAISGQGAKSNYGYTF
>many|TRBJ2-3|TRBD2|TRBV20-1
TGCAGTGCCGAGTCCGGGACTAGTAGAGATACGCAGTATTTT
CSAESGTSRDTQYF
>few|TRBJ2-1|TRBD1|TRBV7-8
TGTGCCAGCTTGGGACAGGGGTGGGCCTACAATGAGCAGTTCTTC
CASLGQGWAYNEQFF
>many|TRBJ1-4|-|TRBV7-3
TGTGCCAGCAGCCCCTCCAGGAATGAAAAACTGTTTTTT
CASSPSRNEKLFF
>many|TRBJ2-2|-|TRBV21-1
TGTGCCAGCAGCAAAGAACGCACCGGGACTAGCGTAGCGTATAACACCGGGGAGCTGTTTTTT
CASSKERTGTSVAYNTGELFF
>many|TRBJ2-7|TRBD2|TRBV29-1
TGCAGCGTTGAATATAGACTAGCGGGAGGATCCTACGAGCAGTACTTC
CSVEYRLAGGSYEQYF
>many|TRBJ2-3|-|TRBV10-3
TGTGCCATCAGTTCACCCTCCATCAGGGATACGCAGTATTTT
CAISSPSIRDTQYF
>few|TRBJ2-3|TRBD1|TRBV7-8
TGTGCCAGCAGCATCGACAGGGTGCCATACACAGATACGCAGTATTTT
CASSIDRVPYTDTQYF
>-|TRBJ2-2|TRBD2|TRBV20-1
TGCAGTGCTGCCGGGACTAGCGGTTTCACCGGGGAGCTGTTTTTT
CSAAGTSGFTGELFF
>many|TRBJ2-4|-|TRBV6-5
TGTGCCAGCACCAACGGACAACTGTACATTCAGTACTTC
CASTNGQLYIQYF